The 27 T cell receptor beta chains given below trace back to one sample, sequenced in a study of cytomegalovirus exposure and HLA in healthy donors. The primer mix had 60 Vbeta and 13 Jbeta primers. Clones were sequenced by immunoSEQ multiplex PCR, and TCRdb holds only the in-frame ones, with some missing. Here the sample spans about 150,000 clones, roughly 86% being singletons. The sample was PBMCs. These receptor sequences come from a girl aged 5 to 17 in good health and CMV-seropositive.

The chain carries TRBV27 and TRBJ2-1; 12 positions agree with TRBD2. Germline CDR1 and CDR2: MNHEY and SMNVEV (reference sequence). The CDR3 is 15 residues long. The V segment lost 4 bases and the J segment 2 bases; nucleotides outside the gene matches: 0. The CDR3 is CASSSSGGAYNEQFF. DNA of the CDR3: TGTGCCAGCAGTTCTAGCGGGGGGGCCTACAATGAGCAGTTCTTC.

As DNA, the CDR3 is TGTGCCAGCAGCAGGACAGTATTCTACGAGCAGTACTTC. Its protein is CASSRTVFYEQYF. The J gene is TRBJ2-7, the V gene TRBV5-8; TRBD1 might be the D (6 bases). The germline V gene has CDR1 SGHTS and CDR2 YDEGEE. Trimming removed 4 bases from V and 3 bases from J, with 11 bases in between. The CDR3 loop spans 13 amino acids.

This CDR3 reads CATRKSLGEGDEQYF. The CDR3 nucleotides read TGTGCCACCAGAAAATCCCTGGGGGAGGGGGACGAGCAGTACTTC. V and J are TRBV6-5 and TRBJ2-7, with a possible D match to TRBD2 (7 bases). Trimming left V 10 bases short and J 5 bases short, with 24 bases between. The CDR3 has 15 residues. CDR1 MNHEY and CDR2 SVGAGI come from the germline V gene.

In this sample, this clone turned up a few times. The gene calls are TRBV5-8 and TRBJ1-5; D gene unclear. V was shortened by 0 bases and J by 7 bases, with 14 bases between the two germline ends. The germline CDR1 and CDR2 sequences are SGHTS and YDEGEE. The CDR3 contains 15 residues. The CDR3: CASSLGWQRWQPQHF. The CDR3 DNA sequence: TGTGCCAGCAGCTTGGGGTGGCAGCGTTGGCAGCCCCAGCATTTT.

V and J are TRBV5-4 and TRBJ2-7, with 10 nucleotides matching TRBD1. The V and J ends lost 0 bases and 9 bases, in that order; junction bases with no gene match: 12. This CDR3 has 16 residues. Germline V gene sequence: CDR1 SGHNT, CDR2 YYREEE (reference sequence). The CDR3 sequence is CASSLEGTGASPRQYF. In DNA form, the CDR3 reads TGTGCCAGCAGCTTGGAGGGGACAGGGGCGTCCCCACGGCAGTACTTC.

This sequence joins TRBV7-6 and TRBJ1-5; tentatively, D is TRBD1 (5 bases). Looked up from germline, CDR1 is SGHVS and CDR2 is FNYEAQ. Trimming cost V 1 base and J 1 base, with 8 bases left between them. The CDR3 length is 15 residues. This chain's CDR3 is CASSLVAGSNQPQHF. The CDR3 DNA reads TGTGCCAGCAGCTTAGTGGCAGGGAGCAATCAGCCCCAGCATTTT.

This chain joins TRBV9 and TRBJ2-1; TRBD2 matches at 10 bases. The CDR3 contains 13 residues. Germline trimming cut 0 bases from V and 13 bases from J; bases unmatched to any gene: 4. Germline assignment: CDR1 SGDLS and CDR2 YYNGEE. The CDR3 here is CASSVASGGQQFF. The CDR3 DNA reads TGTGCCAGCAGCGTAGCTAGCGGGGGCCAACAGTTCTTC.

The chain links TRBV5-1 to TRBJ2-7, with 12 nucleotides matching TRBD1. CDR1 and CDR2 from the germline V gene are SGHRS and YFSETQ. V gave up 0 bases and J gave up 3 bases; unmatched junction bases: 4. The CDR3 contains 16 residues. CDR3 residues: CASSLGGTGGFYEQYF. In nucleotides, the CDR3 is TGCGCCAGCAGCTTGGGCGGGACAGGGGGCTTCTACGAGCAGTACTTC.

In its sample, this clone was seen once. The chain joins TRBV5-1 to TRBJ1-2, with D unclear. Germline V gives CDR1 SGHRS, CDR2 YFSETQ. Between the trimmed V and J ends, which lost 0 bases and 4 bases, there was a span of 10 bases. CDR3 length: 14 residues. The CDR3 loop reads CASSLAPDFYGYTF. The CDR3 DNA is TGCGCCAGCAGCTTGGCCCCGGACTTCTATGGCTACACCTTC.

The gene calls are TRBV7-9 and TRBJ1-1; D is ambiguous. This CDR3 is built from 16 residues. Germline V gene lookup returns CDR1 SEHNR and CDR2 FQNEAQ (reference sequence). Trimming removed 2 bases from V and 5 bases from J, with 18 bases in between. The CDR3 DNA reads as TGTGCCAGCAGCTTACGAGGTGGATTGTCGGGGACTGAAGCTTTCTTT. This gives the protein CASSLRGGLSGTEAFF.

The CDR3 nucleotides are TGTGCCAGTAGTGCTCCCGGACAGAGCGGTTCACCCCTCCACTTT. It is translated as CASSAPGQSGSPLHF. V gene TRBV19 combines with J gene TRBJ1-6; maybe TRBD1 (6 bases). CDR3 size: 15 residues. V was trimmed by 5 bases and J by 9 bases, leaving 17 bases between them. Germline V gives CDR1 LNHDA, CDR2 SQIVND (reference sequence).

V usage is TRBV29-1 and J usage is TRBJ1-2; 7 bases map to TRBD1. Germline lookup yields CDR1 SQVTM and CDR2 ANQGSEA. With 5 bases clipped from V and 8 bases from J, the junction kept 5 bases outside the gene matches. This CDR3 spans 11 amino acids. The CDR3 bases are TGCAGCGTTAGGGGGCGGAGAGGCTACACCTTC. Its protein product is CSVRGRRGYTF.

The gene calls are TRBV29-1 and TRBJ2-7; D may be TRBD1 (6 bases). CDR1 and CDR2 (germline): SQVTM, ANQGSEA. This CDR3 has 15 residues. V was trimmed by 5 bases and J by 3 bases, leaving 20 bases between them. CDR3 sequence (DNA): TGCAGCGTTTTTTTTTCCGCTTTAGGGGGCTACGAGCAGTACTTC. Translating it yields CSVFFSALGGYEQYF.

The V call is TRBV5-1, the J call TRBJ1-3; D gene uncertain. Germline CDR1 reads SGHRS; CDR2 reads YFSETQ. With 5 bases removed from V and 0 bases from J, the gap between germline ends came to 15 bases. The CDR3 has 16 residues. The CDR3 loop reads CASSVIGGLSGNTIYF. The CDR3 nucleotides are TGCGCCAGCAGTGTCATCGGTGGGCTCTCTGGAAACACCATATATTTT. The variable domain in full, completed from reference TRBV5-1 and TRBJ1-3, reads KAGVTQTPRYLIKTRGQQVTLSCSPISGHRSVSWYQQTPGQGLQFLFEYFSETQRNKGNFPGRFSGRQFSNSRSEMNVSTLELGDSALYLCASSVIGGLSGNTIYFGEGSWLTVV.

The chain joins TRBV27 to TRBJ1-2, with 9 bases lining up with TRBD1. J was trimmed by 2 bases and V by 3 bases; bases with no gene match: 4. CDR3 length: 15 residues. Germline V gene data show CDR1 as MNHEY and CDR2 as SMNVEV (reference sequence). CDR3 amino acids: CASSLAGTGNYGYTF. CDR3 DNA sequence: TGTGCCAGCAGTTTGGCCGGGACAGGGAACTATGGCTACACCTTC.

The V call is TRBV14, the J call TRBJ1-2; 12 nucleotides agree with TRBD1. The CDR3 spans 15 residues. Trimming removed 8 bases from V and 8 bases from J; junction bases left unmatched: 12. Germline V gives CDR1 SGHDN, CDR2 FVKESK. CDR3 bases: TGTGCCAGCCGGGACAGGGGGCGAGGCAGTCGGGGCTACACCTTC. Protein sequence: CASRDRGRGSRGYTF.

This sequence joins TRBV19 and TRBJ1-5; D gene unclear. Per germline, CDR1 LNHDA and CDR2 SQIVND (reference sequence). This CDR3 is 12 amino acids long. V lost 2 bases and J 10 bases, leaving 9 bases between the germline ends. The CDR3 sequence: CASSIPSGPQHF. DNA of the CDR3: TGTGCCAGTAGTATACCCTCGGGACCCCAGCATTTT.

The chain recombines TRBV5-1 with TRBJ2-7; D is unclear. The V gene's germline CDR1 is SGHRS and CDR2 YFSETQ. The CDR3 runs to 16 residues. V lost 4 bases and J 1 base, leaving 18 bases between the germline ends. The CDR3 sequence: CASSETSRSESYEQYF. The CDR3 region has the DNA TGCGCCAGCAGCGAAACCAGCAGGTCCGAGTCCTACGAGCAGTACTTC.

Comments on this clone: No conserved phenylalanine or tryptophan is present at the end of the CDR3, so a read error is the likely explanation. The chain recombines TRBV6-5 with TRBJ2-7; tentative D call: TRBD2 (5 bases). Trimming removed 7 bases at V and 6 bases at J, with 16 bases between. Germline-derived CDR1 and CDR2 are MNHEY and SVGAGI. This CDR3 region has 13 residues. CDR3 loop: CASTAGTAGEQYL. The CDR3 bases are TGTGCCAGCACCGCCGGTACGGCGGGCGAGCAGTACCTC.

V gene TRBV7-3 combines with J gene TRBJ2-2; 9 positions match TRBD2. The CDR3 spans 16 residues. The germline gives CDR1 SGHTA, CDR2 FQGTGA. The junction had 4 bases not matched to a gene; V was cut back by 4 bases and J by 1 base. The CDR3 loop reads CASSSGLARNTGELFF. The CDR3 DNA reads TGTGCCAGCAGCTCGGGACTAGCCAGGAACACCGGGGAGCTGTTTTTT.

The chain links TRBV27 to TRBJ2-7; 7 positions match TRBD1. Unmatched junction bases numbered 0, after V lost 0 bases and J lost 4 bases. CDR3 length: 13 residues. The germline V gene has CDR1 MNHEY and CDR2 SMNVEV (reference sequence). The CDR3 protein is CASSLSTGYEQYF. CDR3 nucleotide sequence: TGTGCCAGCAGTTTATCGACAGGGTACGAGCAGTACTTC.

As regards this clone: The missing conserved phenylalanine or tryptophan at the end of this CDR3 makes a read error likely. V is TRBV18 and J is TRBJ1-2; 7 bases are shared with TRBD1. J was trimmed by 4 bases and V by 4 bases; bases with no gene match: 9. Looked up from germline, CDR1 is KGHSH and CDR2 is LQKENI. The CDR3 covers 15 residues. The CDR3 DNA follows: TGTGCCAGCTCACTTACGACCCGGGACAGCTATGGCTACACCCTC. Protein product: CASSLTTRDSYGYTL.

The V and J genes are TRBV5-4 and TRBJ2-7, with a weak D call TRBD2 (6 bases). This CDR3 has 14 residues. The germline gives CDR1 SGHNT, CDR2 YYREEE (reference sequence). V was pared by 3 bases and J by 2 bases, with 12 bases between. CDR3 in amino acids: CASSSGVGTYEQYF. The CDR3 nucleotides are TGTGCCAGCAGCTCGGGAGTTGGGACCTACGAGCAGTACTTC.

The J gene is TRBJ1-1, the V gene TRBV4-1; 9 nucleotides align to TRBD1. V was pared by 4 bases and J by 4 bases, with 7 bases of the junction left unmatched. CDR3 size: 15 residues. The germline V gene encodes CDR1 MGHRA and CDR2 YSYEKL. Here the CDR3 DNA reads TGCGCCAGCAGCCTTTCAACAGGGGGCGGCACTGAAGCTTTCTTT. Its translation: CASSLSTGGGTEAFF.

This chain uses TRBV25-1 with TRBJ2-1, with 14 bases fitting TRBD2. Germline CDR1 and CDR2: MGHDK and SYGVNS. J gave up 8 bases and V 5 bases, and 11 bases lay outside the gene matches. The CDR3 covers 17 residues. CDR3 sequence (DNA): TGTGCCAGCAGTCCCAGACTAGCGGGGGGGCCTGGGGATGAGCAGTTCTTC. As protein: CASSPRLAGGPGDEQFF.

The rearrangement uses TRBV19 and TRBJ1-2, with 12 bases identical to TRBD1. Germline V gene data show CDR1 as LNHDA and CDR2 as SQIVND (reference sequence). V trimming: 3 bases; J trimming: 4 bases; junction bases outside the gene matches: 9. This CDR3 is built from 17 residues. Here the CDR3 DNA reads TGTGCCAGTAGTATGGGACAGGGGGCTCTCCTTAGCTATGGCTACACCTTC. Its protein is CASSMGQGALLSYGYTF.

The rearrangement joins TRBV7-9 to TRBJ2-1, with TRBD2 identical over 9 bases. From germline, CDR1 is SEHNR and CDR2 FQNEAQ (reference sequence). CDR3 size: 19 residues. The V gene end was trimmed by 5 bases and the J gene end by 5 bases; junction bases not matched to a gene: 19. This chain's CDR3 is CASSLLRSGGHPFHNEQFF. As DNA, the CDR3 is TGTGCCAGCAGCCTTTTGAGGAGCGGGGGGCACCCCTTTCACAATGAGCAGTTCTTC.